This is a list of T cell receptor beta chains from one sample in a study of T cell responses to AZD1222 COVID-19 vaccine. Method: immunoSEQ multiplex PCR; TCRdb's copy keeps in-frame clones and lacks some. The sample includes about 130,000 clones, roughly 90% of them seen just once. Here the sequenced sample was peripheral blood, taken on day 0 of AZD1222 vaccination. These receptors came from an adult in good health. Each CDR3 is given with its conserved first and last residue.

V,length,CDR3
TRBV19,15,CASSHLSRQNTEAFF
TRBV24-1,17,CATSEYTSASSYNEQFF
TRBV9,15,CASSVDGGASYEQYF
TRBV2,14,CASSEATENQPQHF
TRBV9,12,CASPRPGNTIYF
TRBV7-9,17,CASSLEHSRSGANVLTF
TRBV4-2,15,CASSQEARSGSPLHF
TRBV7-3,13,CASSLRGENEQFF
TRBV6-5,14,CASSIQGARYGYTF
TRBV7-2,15,CASSPWGGSADTQYF
TRBV7-9,16,CASSLRSGGANEKLFF
TRBV11-2,13,CASSPAQGSGYTF
TRBV10-3,15,CAISPGTGGPTEAFF
TRBV7-9,14,CASLPHGMNTEAFF
TRBV20-1,19,CSASAALGQSQDSNQPQHF
TRBV27,12,CASSQRTDTQYF
TRBV7-8,16,CASSSGAAGLAGELFF
TRBV15,17,CATSRERLAGGVWPQHF
TRBV4-2,14,CASSHGGSNQPQHF
TRBV6-5,14,CASISGTSIYGYTF
TRBV3-1/TRBV3-2,13,CASSPRGWTEAFF
TRBV19,17,CASTSTSGLLRNQPQHF
TRBV5-5,12,CASSLAGYGYTF
TRBV28,13,CASSFLLADTQYF
TRBV9,17,CASSVEAVDPLNQPQHF
TRBV12-3/TRBV12-4,13,CASIPVMNTEAFF
TRBV18,14,CASSQRDSFYEQYF
TRBV30,13,CAWSTSSRNTIYF
TRBV9,17,CASSAGLQGTPLGELFF
TRBV7-3,13,CASSSGENTEAFF
TRBV28,15,CASNPLGGNSYEQYF
TRBV6-1,16,CASSERWGQGKETQYF
TRBV5-1,15,CASSLTGNNNSPLHF
TRBV2,15,CATKRDRYGTDTQYF
TRBV28,17,CASSLSPPGGGAETQYF
TRBV7-8,15,CASSLHSPGYTEAFF
TRBV9,14,CASSPPTGGYGYTF
TRBV7-3,13,CASSPNLNTEAFF
TRBV2,14,CAIRWAGFGDTQYF
TRBV5-8,14,CASSDRDTSYEQYF
TRBV18,13,CASSPRPNTEAFF
TRBV15,13,CATSRDRSYEQYF
TRBV27,14,CASSSRGGYYEQYF
TRBV14,18,CASSRRRTSGHYTDTQYF
TRBV13,14,CASSLLQGHYGYTF
TRBV7-9,16,CASSLFSGGESYEQYF
TRBV27,15,CASSVGFGGLYEQYF
TRBV19,16,CASSSGQGGNTGELFF
TRBV18,15,CASSPGGEPLNGYTF
TRBV25-1,15,CASSADRVSAGEQYF
TRBV4-1,15,CASSRVTGTEYEQYF
TRBV19,18,CASEGRVGLGANTGELFF